This T cell receptor (beta chain) was observed in a study of shared clonotypes between healthy human individuals. Study-wide context: A couple of female and a few male donors aged 18 to 49 were enrolled. Each donor had three CD4 naive, three CD4 memory, two CD8 naive and one CD8 memory plate.

This clone was seen only a few times. The same CDR3 is also encoded by other DNA sequences in this sample. Profiling relied on immunoSEQ multiplex PCR, and the TCRdb table lists in-frame clones only, not all of them. The data hold over a million clones, with 75% observed a single time. V gave up 4 bases and J gave up 4 bases, with 6 bases separating them. Germline V gene sequence: CDR1 SGHTA, CDR2 FQGNSA. This CDR3 region has 12 residues. This receptor was identified in a young man in good health. The chain is built from TRBV7-2 and TRBJ2-3; no clear D gene. Sequencing was performed on memory CD4+ T cells sorted from blood. Subset noted: CD45RA-negative fraction. This CDR3 reads CASSSPPDTQYF. The CDR3 DNA reads TGTGCCAGCAGCTCACCCCCAGATACGCAGTATTTT.